A selection of T cell receptor beta chains follows, all from one sample in a study of lymphopenia after photon versus proton radiotherapy. Some clones are missing from TCRdb's copy, which holds only in-frame ones; the method was immunoSEQ multiplex PCR. The sample has about 83,000 clones, more than 70% seen once; the top ten hold approximately 1.3%. The specimen comprised peripheral blood, sampled from a patient treated with proton-based radiotherapy. Source of these receptors: a man aged 60 to 75 with pancreatic cancer. Both conserved end residues are part of each CDR3. The D gene is left open where the match is weak.

TRBJ2-7	-	TRBV15	14	CATSSHPGPEEQYF
TRBJ2-3	TRBD1	TRBV27	12	CASSTWTGRQYF
TRBJ2-1	TRBD2	TRBV19	19	CASSPDGTSVYSHFDEQFF
TRBJ1-3	TRBD1	TRBV6-6	16	CASSYPGQGVENTIYF
TRBJ2-1	-	TRBV11-3	15	CASSLSPSPYNEQFF
TRBJ2-2	-	TRBV27	13	CASSGRNTGELFF
TRBJ1-1	-	TRBV18	13	CASSPGSGTEAFF
TRBJ1-5	TRBD1	TRBV7-6	14	CASSPGQGNQPQHF
TRBJ2-7	-	TRBV5-5	15	CASSRDHRESYEQYF
TRBJ2-7	-	TRBV28	15	CASTPRRTTSYEQYF
TRBJ2-1	-	TRBV7-8	14	CASSLGANHNEQFF
TRBJ2-6	-	TRBV5-5	19	CASSPRLASEWSGANVLTF
TRBJ2-2	TRBD2	TRBV4-2	18	CASSQDAVAGVGTGELFF
TRBJ1-1	-	TRBV28	17	CASTSLKWGGSNTEAFF
TRBJ2-1	-	TRBV28	14	CASSLPGTQLEQFF
TRBJ2-1	-	TRBV5-1	16	CASSLEGGASYNEQFF
TRBJ2-3	-	TRBV5-1	14	CASSPIPSTDTQYF
TRBJ2-1	-	TRBV29-1	12	CSVAVSIGEQFF
TRBJ1-4	-	TRBV4-1	17	CASSQPRRGATNEKLFF
TRBJ2-3	TRBD2	TRBV9	20	CASSFRAGLAGADRADTQYF
TRBJ1-2	-	TRBV4-1	13	CASSPVSGDGYTF
TRBJ1-1	-	TRBV18	15	CASSPLSGSNTEAFF
TRBJ1-5	-	TRBV19	16	CASRLGDPYSNQPQHF
TRBJ2-5	-	TRBV5-1	15	CASSLSIARQETQYF
TRBJ1-4	-	TRBV2	13	CASSVTRLEKLFF
TRBJ2-7	-	TRBV2	13	CASKGDSTYEQYF
TRBJ2-1	-	TRBV19	15	CASSSSGTPGNEQFF
TRBJ2-7	-	TRBV18	13	CASSAGQSYEQYF
TRBJ1-1	-	TRBV18	16	CASSPPLRGWNTEAFF
TRBJ1-1	TRBD1	TRBV5-6	16	CASSITGTGRRTEAFF
TRBJ2-5	-	TRBV7-9	13	CASSLSDQETQYF
TRBJ2-7	TRBD1	TRBV9	15	CASSVAGTGGDEQYF
TRBJ2-1	TRBD2	TRBV27	17	CASSTYLAGVSYNEQFF
TRBJ1-1	-	TRBV5-6	15	CASTRGGGAKTEAFF
TRBJ1-5	-	TRBV11-2	15	CASSLGTNSNQPQHF
TRBJ2-3	TRBD2	TRBV10-2	15	CASVRTSDNTDTQYF
TRBJ2-5	-	TRBV5-7	14	CASSFFGRDETQYF
TRBJ2-3	-	TRBV5-1	13	CASSLPSTDTQYF
TRBJ2-2	TRBD1	TRBV7-2	17	CASSLNPGQRNTGELFF
TRBJ2-7	-	TRBV7-9	16	CASSSITTGGYYEQYF
TRBJ1-1	TRBD1	TRBV28	14	CASLRDRGGTEAFF
TRBJ2-5	-	TRBV5-1	13	CASSSQPPETQYF
TRBJ2-3	-	TRBV5-1	13	CASSTGVRDTQYF
TRBJ2-2	-	TRBV4-2	15	CASSQEGGRTGELFF
TRBJ2-7	-	TRBV5-4	15	CASSYWSGVSYEQYF
TRBJ1-6	TRBD1	TRBV4-2	16	CASSHATGGNNSPLHF
TRBJ1-1	TRBD1	TRBV28	15	CASSLLTGAPVEAFF
TRBJ2-7	TRBD1	TRBV2	15	CASRGQPGTAYEQYF
TRBJ1-3	-	TRBV6-6	14	CASTFGGTGNTIYF
TRBJ1-2	-	TRBV5-1	14	CASSVGLSDSGYTF
TRBJ2-7	-	TRBV7-6	19	CASSLQRPSPKGTSYEQYF